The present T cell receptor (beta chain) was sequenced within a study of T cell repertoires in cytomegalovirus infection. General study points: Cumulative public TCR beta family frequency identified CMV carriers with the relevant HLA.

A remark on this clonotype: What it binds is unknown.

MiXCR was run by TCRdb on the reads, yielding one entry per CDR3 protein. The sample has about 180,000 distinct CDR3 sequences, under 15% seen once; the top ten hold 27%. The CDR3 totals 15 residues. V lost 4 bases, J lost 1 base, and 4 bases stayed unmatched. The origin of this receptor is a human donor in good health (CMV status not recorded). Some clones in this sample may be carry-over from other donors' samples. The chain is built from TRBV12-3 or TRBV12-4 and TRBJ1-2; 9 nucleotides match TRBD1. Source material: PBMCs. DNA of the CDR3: TGTGCCAGCAGTTACAGGGGGCGGGGTAACTATGGCTACACCTTC. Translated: CASSYRGRGNYGYTF.